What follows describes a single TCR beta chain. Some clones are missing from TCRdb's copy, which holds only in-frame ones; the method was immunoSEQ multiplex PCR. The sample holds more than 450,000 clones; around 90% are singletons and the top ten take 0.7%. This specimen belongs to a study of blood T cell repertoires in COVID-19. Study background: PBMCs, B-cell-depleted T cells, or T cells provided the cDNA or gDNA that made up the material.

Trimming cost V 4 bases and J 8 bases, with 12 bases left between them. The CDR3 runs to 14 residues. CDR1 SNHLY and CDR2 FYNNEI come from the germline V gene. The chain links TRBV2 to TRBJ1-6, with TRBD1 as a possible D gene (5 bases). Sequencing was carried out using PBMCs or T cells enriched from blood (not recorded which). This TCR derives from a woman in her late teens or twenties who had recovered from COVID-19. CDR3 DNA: TGTGCCAGCAGTGGCTCCAGGGCGGATTCACCCCTCCACTTT. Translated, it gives CASSGSRADSPLHF.